One and the same sample provided the 6 T cell receptor beta chains below, sequenced in a study of CD8 T cells in Susac syndrome (dated by TCRdb to the late 2010s). To prepare the library, the immunoSEQ multiplex PCR assay was applied. RNA was extracted with the RNeasy kit and roughly 0.5 to 1 ug was reverse transcribed using random hexamers. TCRdb reprocessed the public reads (quality trimming at Q25 with fastp, clone calling with MiXCR) and kept in-frame beta chains. When rows share a CDR3 protein, they turn into one entry using the most common DNA and genes. The sample table contains roughly 200,000 distinct CDR3 sequences; only one count was recorded for around 94% of them. The ten largest clones capture about 0.1% of the sample. The sequenced sample consisted of CD4+ T cells from PBMCs. The receptors were sampled from a human donor with Susac syndrome.

This rearrangement joins TRBV6-6 to TRBJ2-5; possible D gene TRBD2, 6 bases. The CDR3 is 15 amino acids. CDR1 MNHNY and CDR2 SVGAGI come from the germline V gene (reference sequence). Trimming took off 8 bases at V and 5 bases at J, with 21 bases between the two ends. The CDR3 bases are TGTGCCAGCCGGGGGAGTATATCGTCAGAGGAGACCCAGTACTTC. Its protein is CASRGSISSEETQYF.

J is TRBJ2-7 and V is TRBV12-3 or TRBV12-4; D gene ambiguous. The CDR3 contains 13 residues. V was clipped by 6 bases and J by 4 bases, with 13 bases between them. This CDR3 reads CASSYDSQYEQYF. The CDR3 coding sequence is TGTGCCAGCAGCTACGACTCCCAGTACGAGCAGTACTTC.

The chain couples TRBV20-1 to TRBJ2-2; TRBD2 aligns across 16 bases. The length of the CDR3 is 19 residues. Germline CDR1 reads DFQATT; CDR2 reads SNEGSKA (reference sequence). V lost 2 bases and J lost 4; bases outside the gene matches: 10. The CDR3 is CSARPGLAGGPSITGELFF. As DNA, the CDR3 is TGCAGTGCTAGACCGGGACTAGCGGGAGGGCCCTCGATCACCGGGGAGCTGTTTTTT.

V gene TRBV20-1 combines with J gene TRBJ2-5; D gene ambiguous. From germline, CDR1 is DFQATT and CDR2 SNEGSKA (reference sequence). This CDR3 has 12 residues. The V gene lost 1 base and the J gene lost 5 bases, with 8 bases spanning the gap. The CDR3 sequence: CSARVSPETQYF. In nucleotides, the CDR3 is TGCAGTGCTAGAGTGAGTCCTGAGACCCAGTACTTC.

This rearrangement joins TRBV5-1 to TRBJ1-5; D gene ambiguous. The V end was cut by 5 bases, the J end by 7 bases, with 7 bases between. CDR1 is SGHRS, CDR2 YFSETQ, per germline. The CDR3 loop spans 11 amino acids. CDR3 region: CASRPRQPQHF. The CDR3 region has the DNA TGCGCCAGCAGGCCCCGACAGCCCCAGCATTTT.

A single count supports this clonotype. The chain combines TRBV7-2 with TRBJ2-1, with D tentatively TRBD1 (5 bases). This CDR3 spans 18 amino acids. From germline, CDR1 is SGHTA and CDR2 FQGNSA. Trimming pared 7 bases from V and 0 bases from J, leaving 22 bases between. The CDR3 loop reads CASTPSPPGPSSYNEQFF. CDR3 bases: TGTGCCAGCACCCCCTCGCCCCCAGGGCCGAGCTCCTACAATGAGCAGTTCTTC. The full variable domain, in which reference TRBV7-2 and TRBJ2-1 provide the parts outside the CDR3, is GAGVSQSPSNKVTEKGKDVELRCDPISGHTALYWYRQSLGQGLEFLIYFQGNSAPDKSGLPSDRFSAERTGGSVSTLTIQRTQQEDSAVYLCASTPSPPGPSSYNEQFFGPGTRLTVL.